This is a list of T cell receptor beta chains from one sample in a study of T cell repertoires in cytomegalovirus infection. TCRdb redid the calling of the reads with MiXCR, one entry per CDR3 protein. The sample lists some 270,000 distinct CDR3 sequences; 15% to 20% were seen once. The sample comprised CD8+ T cells from PBMCs. These receptors came from a human donor in good health (CMV status not recorded). Some clones in this sample may be carry-over from other donors' samples. Each CDR3 is given with its conserved first and last residue. D genes are given only for firm matches. Only part of the rows carry a size: once, few, many, or a class if the clone is expanded.

D gene	clone size	V gene	J gene	CDR3 DNA	CDR3 protein
TRBD2	once	TRBV20-1	TRBJ2-3	TGCAGTGCTAGAGGGAGCGGGGGGCCCCTTAGCACAGATACGCAGTATTTT	CSARGSGGPLSTDTQYF
NA	few	TRBV6-2/TRBV6-3	TRBJ2-7	TGTGCCAGCAGTTACTCGGAACTCGGACACGAGCAGTACTTC	CASSYSELGHEQYF
NA	many	TRBV6-1	TRBJ2-7	TGTGCCAGCAGTGATCCTCGACTAGTATCCTACGAGCAGTACTTC	CASSDPRLVSYEQYF
TRBD2	many	TRBV7-2	TRBJ2-3	TGTGCCAGCAGCGGGGGACTAGCGGGCGAACTGTATTTT	CASSGGLAGELYF
TRBD1	NA	TRBV29-1	TRBJ1-2	TGCAGCGTTCGACAGGGGGAAGGGGGCTACACCTTC	CSVRQGEGGYTF
NA	few	TRBV11-2	TRBJ2-3	TGTGCCAGCAGCAACCAGACTGAACGCACAGATACGCAGTATTTT	CASSNQTERTDTQYF
NA	NA	TRBV20-1	TRBJ1-6	TGCAGTGCTAGAGACGGCGGGAAGCTATATCCACCCCTCCACTTT	CSARDGGKLYPPLHF
NA	NA	TRBV6-2/TRBV6-3	TRBJ1-1	TGTGCCAGCAGTTACGGTCAGGACGGGAACACTGAAGCTTTCTTT	CASSYGQDGNTEAFF
NA	few	TRBV6-5	TRBJ2-5	TGTGCCAGCAGTTACGGAACAGGGTTTGAGACCCAGTACTTC	CASSYGTGFETQYF
NA	many	TRBV7-9	TRBJ1-1	TGTGCCAGCAGCTTAGGGGTGGGGAAGAACACTGAAGCTTTCTTT	CASSLGVGKNTEAFF
NA	many	TRBV28	TRBJ2-7	TGTGCCAGCAGTATTGAGACAGGCGACCTTACCTACGAGCAGTACTTC	CASSIETGDLTYEQYF
TRBD1	many	TRBV6-5	TRBJ1-1	TGTGCCAGCACACCAGGGGGAGTTTCCACTGAAGCTTTCTTT	CASTPGGVSTEAFF
NA	many	TRBV7-9	TRBJ1-6	TGTGCCAGCAGCCCAGACATAGCAAATTCACCCCTCCACTTT	CASSPDIANSPLHF
TRBD2	few	TRBV7-9	TRBJ2-3	TGTGCCAGCAGCTTATTGAAGCGGGGGAGCACAGATACGCAGTATTTT	CASSLLKRGSTDTQYF
NA	many	TRBV7-6	TRBJ2-7	TGTGCCAGCAGCCCAGCCCCGGGGCCCTCCTACGAGCAGTACTTC	CASSPAPGPSYEQYF
NA	few	TRBV2	TRBJ1-5	TGTGCCAGCAAGGCCCTCCTTCTTAGCAATCAGCCCCAGCATTTT	CASKALLLSNQPQHF
TRBD1	few	TRBV29-1	TRBJ2-1	TGCAGCGTTGAGGGACAGGGGTTGGACAATGAGCAGTTCTTC	CSVEGQGLDNEQFF
TRBD1	few	TRBV6-6	TRBJ2-5	TGTGCCAGCAGTTACGAAGGGGGCGCCGGGTTTCGAGAGACCCAGTACTTC	CASSYEGGAGFRETQYF
NA	few	TRBV5-4	TRBJ1-2	TGTGCCAGCAGCCCGACGGCGACTAACTATGGCTACACCTTC	CASSPTATNYGYTF
NA	NA	TRBV7-9	TRBJ2-1	TGTGCCAGCATCTTAAAAGGGTCAAATGAGCAGTTCTTC	CASILKGSNEQFF
NA	many	TRBV7-9	TRBJ1-5	TGTGCCAGCAGCTCGAAGACAGCAGGGAGCAATCAGCCCCAGCATTTT	CASSSKTAGSNQPQHF
NA	NA	TRBV12-3/TRBV12-4	TRBJ2-7	TGTGCCAGCAGTTCCACACGGTACGGGTACGAGCAGTACTTC	CASSSTRYGYEQYF
NA	NA	TRBV7-8	TRBJ2-7	TGTGCCAGCAGCTTACGCTCGGGGGATGTCTACGAGCAGTACTTC	CASSLRSGDVYEQYF
NA	NA	TRBV7-9	TRBJ2-7	TGTGCCAGCAGCCCACCGACAGGGGAGGGATTCTACGAGCAGTACTTC	CASSPPTGEGFYEQYF
TRBD2	NA	TRBV6-2/TRBV6-3	TRBJ2-1	TGTGCCAGCAGTTACTCGACCGGGGGGTCCTACAATGAGCAGTTCTTC	CASSYSTGGSYNEQFF